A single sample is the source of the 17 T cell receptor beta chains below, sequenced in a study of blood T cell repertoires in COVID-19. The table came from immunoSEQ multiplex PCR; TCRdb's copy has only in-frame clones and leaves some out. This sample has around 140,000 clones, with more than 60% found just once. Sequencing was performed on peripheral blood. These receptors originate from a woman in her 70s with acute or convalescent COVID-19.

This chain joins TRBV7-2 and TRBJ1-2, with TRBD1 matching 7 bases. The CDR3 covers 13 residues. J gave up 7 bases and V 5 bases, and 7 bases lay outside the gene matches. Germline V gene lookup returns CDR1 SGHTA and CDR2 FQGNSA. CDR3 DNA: TGTGCCAGCAGCCGAGGACAGGAGGGTGGCTACACCTTC. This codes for CASSRGQEGGYTF.

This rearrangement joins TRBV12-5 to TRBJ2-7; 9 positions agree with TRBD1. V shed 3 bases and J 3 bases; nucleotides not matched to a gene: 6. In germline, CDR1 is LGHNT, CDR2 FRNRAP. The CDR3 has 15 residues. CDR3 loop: CASGFAWTGDYEQYF. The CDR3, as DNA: TGTGCTAGTGGTTTCGCTTGGACAGGGGACTACGAGCAGTACTTC.

Here the CDR3 DNA reads TGTGCCACCAGCAGAGACATCTTGCGGGGGATTGCAACTAATGAAAAACTGTTTTTT. This encodes CATSRDILRGIATNEKLFF. V gene TRBV15 combines with J gene TRBJ1-4; perhaps TRBD1 as D (5 bases). V was trimmed by 0 bases and J by 0 bases, leaving 17 bases between them. There are 19 residues in the CDR3. Germline loops: CDR1 LNHNV, CDR2 YYDKDF (reference sequence). The full variable domain, its missing parts supplied by reference TRBV15 and TRBJ1-4, is DAMVIQNPRYQVTQFGKPVTLSCSQTLNHNVMYWYQQKSSQAPKLLFHYYDKDFNNEADTPDNFQSRRPNTSFCFLDIRSPGLGDTAMYLCATSRDILRGIATNEKLFFGSGTQLSVL.

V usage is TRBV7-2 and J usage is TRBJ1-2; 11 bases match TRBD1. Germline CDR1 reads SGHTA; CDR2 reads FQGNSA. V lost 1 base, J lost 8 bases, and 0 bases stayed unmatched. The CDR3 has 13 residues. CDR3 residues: CASSLGTGGGYTF. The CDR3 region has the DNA TGTGCCAGCAGCTTAGGGACAGGGGGCGGCTACACCTTC. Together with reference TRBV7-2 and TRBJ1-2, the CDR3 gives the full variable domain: GAGVSQSPSNKVTEKGKDVELRCDPISGHTALYWYRQSLGQGLEFLIYFQGNSAPDKSGLPSDRFSAERTGGSVSTLTIQRTQQEDSAVYLCASSLGTGGGYTFGSGTRLTVV.

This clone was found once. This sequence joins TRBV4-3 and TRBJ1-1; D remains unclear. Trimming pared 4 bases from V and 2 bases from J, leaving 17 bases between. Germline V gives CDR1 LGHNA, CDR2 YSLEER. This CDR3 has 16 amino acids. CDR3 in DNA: TGCGCCAGCAGCCCCAATCGAGCGACGGTAAACACTGAAGCTTTCTTT. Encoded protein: CASSPNRATVNTEAFF.

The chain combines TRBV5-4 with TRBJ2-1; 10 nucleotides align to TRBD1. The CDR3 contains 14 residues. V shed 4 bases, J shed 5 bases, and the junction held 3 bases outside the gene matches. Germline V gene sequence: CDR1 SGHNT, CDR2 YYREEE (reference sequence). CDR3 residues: CASSRTGGHNEQFF. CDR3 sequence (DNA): TGTGCCAGCAGCCGGACAGGGGGACACAATGAGCAGTTCTTC.

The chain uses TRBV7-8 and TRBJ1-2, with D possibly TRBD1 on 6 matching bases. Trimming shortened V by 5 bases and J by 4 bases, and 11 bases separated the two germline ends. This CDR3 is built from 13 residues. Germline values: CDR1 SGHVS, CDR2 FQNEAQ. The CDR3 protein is CASSVVQGYGYTF. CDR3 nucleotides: TGTGCCAGCAGCGTAGTACAGGGCTATGGCTACACCTTC.

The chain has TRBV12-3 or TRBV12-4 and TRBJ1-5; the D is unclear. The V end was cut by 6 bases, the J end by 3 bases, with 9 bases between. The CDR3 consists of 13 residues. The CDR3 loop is CASSPRVNQPQHF. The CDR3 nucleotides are TGTGCCAGCAGCCCCCGGGTCAATCAGCCCCAGCATTTT.

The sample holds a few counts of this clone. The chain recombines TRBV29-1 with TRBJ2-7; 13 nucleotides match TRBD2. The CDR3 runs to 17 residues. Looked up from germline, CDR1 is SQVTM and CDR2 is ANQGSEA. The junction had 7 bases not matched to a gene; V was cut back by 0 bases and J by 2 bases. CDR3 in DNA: TGCAGCGTTGAAGAACCGGGACTAGCGGGAATAGCCTACGAGCAGTACTTC. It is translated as CSVEEPGLAGIAYEQYF.

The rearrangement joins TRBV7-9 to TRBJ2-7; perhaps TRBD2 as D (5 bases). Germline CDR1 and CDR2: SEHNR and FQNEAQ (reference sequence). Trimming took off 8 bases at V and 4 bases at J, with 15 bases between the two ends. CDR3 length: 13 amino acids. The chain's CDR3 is CASSERFVYEQYF. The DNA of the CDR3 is TGTGCCAGCTCCGAGCGGTTCGTGTACGAGCAGTACTTC.

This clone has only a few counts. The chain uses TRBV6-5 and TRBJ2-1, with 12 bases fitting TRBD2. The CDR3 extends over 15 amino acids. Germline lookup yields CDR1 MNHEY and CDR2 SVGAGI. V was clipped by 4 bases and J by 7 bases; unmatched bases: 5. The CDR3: CASSSLTSGRNEQFF. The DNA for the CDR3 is TGTGCCAGCAGTTCTTTGACTAGCGGGAGAAATGAGCAGTTCTTC.

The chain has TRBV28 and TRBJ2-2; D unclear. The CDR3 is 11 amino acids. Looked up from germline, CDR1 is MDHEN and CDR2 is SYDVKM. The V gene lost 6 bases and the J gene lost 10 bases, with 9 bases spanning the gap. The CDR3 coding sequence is TGTGCCAGCAGAAACCGACTGGAGCTGTTTTTT. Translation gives CASRNRLELFF. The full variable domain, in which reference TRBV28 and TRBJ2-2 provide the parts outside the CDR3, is DVKVTQSSRYLVKRTGEKVFLECVQDMDHENMFWYRQDPGLGLRLIYFSYDVKMKEKGDIPEGYSVSREKKERFSLILESASTNQTSMYLCASRNRLELFFGEGSRLTVL.

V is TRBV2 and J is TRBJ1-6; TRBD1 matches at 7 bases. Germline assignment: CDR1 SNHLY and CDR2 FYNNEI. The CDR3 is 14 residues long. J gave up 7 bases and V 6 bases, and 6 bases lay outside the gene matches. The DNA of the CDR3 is TGTGCCAGCAGCGCCGACAGGGACAATTCACCCCTCCACTTT. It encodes CASSADRDNSPLHF.

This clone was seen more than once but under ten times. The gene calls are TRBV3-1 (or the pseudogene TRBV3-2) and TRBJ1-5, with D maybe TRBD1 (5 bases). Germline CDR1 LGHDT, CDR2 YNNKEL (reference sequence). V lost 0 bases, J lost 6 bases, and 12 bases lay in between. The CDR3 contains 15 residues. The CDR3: CASSQDQGLAQPQHF. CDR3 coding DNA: TGTGCCAGCAGCCAAGATCAGGGTTTGGCTCAGCCCCAGCATTTT.

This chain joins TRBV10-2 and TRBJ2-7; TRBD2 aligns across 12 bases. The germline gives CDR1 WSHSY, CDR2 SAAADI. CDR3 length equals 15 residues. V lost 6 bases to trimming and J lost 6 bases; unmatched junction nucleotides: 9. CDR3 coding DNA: TGCGCCAGCAGGAACCTAGCGGGAGGGCCGAGCGAGCAGTACTTC. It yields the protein CASRNLAGGPSEQYF.

The CDR3 bases are TGTGCCAGCAGCCAGGGGCCAACTAGCTCCTACGAGCAGTACTTC. Translated: CASSQGPTSSYEQYF. This chain uses TRBV5-4 with TRBJ2-7; D is perhaps TRBD1 (6 bases). The V end was cut by 4 bases, the J end by 0 bases, with 14 bases between. The CDR3 sequence is 15 residues long. The germline gives CDR1 SGHNT, CDR2 YYREEE (reference sequence).

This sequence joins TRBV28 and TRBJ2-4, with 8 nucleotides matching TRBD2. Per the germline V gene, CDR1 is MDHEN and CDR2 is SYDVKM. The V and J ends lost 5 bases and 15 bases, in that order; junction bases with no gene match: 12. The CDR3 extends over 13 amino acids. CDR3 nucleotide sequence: TGTGCCAGCAGTGCCCCGGGGGGCGGGAGGCCGTACTTC. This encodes CASSAPGGGRPYF.